The sequence of this T cell receptor beta chain was determined in a study of blood T cells in healthy people across ages (dated by TCRdb to 2015 to 2017). In terms of the full investigation: Template switching captured roughly one uniquely barcoded TCR beta cDNA molecule per two T cells in model experiments. Using deep sequencing normalized with unique cDNA molecular identifiers, the study measured how TCR beta repertoire diversity changes with age. Two additional independent replicas of 1 million unique cDNA reads from the same blood draw were analyzed for two donors (one aged 18 to 29 and one aged 80 or older). To avoid experimental bias, donors of different ages were spread randomly across the sequencing lanes. Four age groups were formed from the donors: young (average 16 years), middle-aged (just under 40), aged (approximately 60) and long-lived (roughly 81). The research as a whole found: Since profiling was done on bulk unsorted PBMCs, naive and antigen-experienced compartments could not be conclusively compared. Observed TCR beta diversity correlated strongly with the percentage of naive T cells measured by flow cytometry. The long-lived group showed more naive CD4+ T cells, fewer expanded clones and increased TCR diversity than the aged group, suggesting age selection. Because the CMV infection status of the donors was unknown, age-related changes in expanded clonotypes may potentially have been confounded. Estimates of total diversity from one million sequenced T cells were regarded as lower bounds and underestimates. As age increased, observed TCR beta diversity per million T cells dropped in a roughly linear way, and a significant reduction was already evident by age 40.

Concerning this clonotype: The clone's antigen remains unknown. There are no base qualities to consult, and no much larger clone falls within one base.

Preparation of the library involved 5' RACE. TCRdb lists the instrument as Illumina HiSeq 2500. A second PCR of roughly 7 to 11 cycles was performed with a sample-barcoded 5' primer and a J-beta primer mix. A template-switch 5' adaptor carrying 12 random nucleotides introduced a unique molecular identifier onto each TCR beta cDNA molecule. Each sample yielded at least 3 million CDR3-containing paired-end reads. First-strand cDNA was synthesized from all RNA with the Mint cDNA synthesis kit, primed by a TRBC-specific oligonucleotide. All cDNA was treated with uracil-DNA glycosylase and then went through a first 18-cycle PCR with the universal primers M1SS and BC2_uni_R. The original methods were these. Each sample was normalized by randomly selecting 1 million high-quality reads, each carrying a distinct molecular identifier. Instead of being binned into consensus sequences, reads that shared molecular identifiers were thrown out. MiTCR, set to a Q25 quality threshold and the strictest error-elimination algorithm, was used for CDR3 identification, clonotype clustering and error correction. A nonparametric unseen species model using Euler transformation provided a lower-bound estimate of total TCR beta diversity. Clones were called with MiXCR by TCRdb after fastp trimmed the public reads at Q25, and only in-frame beta chains were retained. Each entry merges the rows of one CDR3 protein and shows their most common DNA and genes. For this entry, the V and J calls and clone size follow TCRdb and not the study's own pipeline. In all, the sample holds roughly 1.5 million distinct CDR3 sequences, and approximately 42% of those were seen once. About 3.8% of the sample goes to the ten largest clones.

V is pared back by 2 bases and J by 2 bases, with 7 bases lying between the germline termini. Per the germline V gene, SGHAT is the CDR1 and FQNNGV is the CDR2. Counted from cysteine to phenylalanine, this CDR3 has 13 amino acids. Just the 39-base CDR3 DNA is kept, in frame starting at base 1. The donors were 40 or so Caucasian individuals from Russia, aged roughly 6 to 95 years, who were systemically healthy. Ten milliliters of peripheral blood were drawn from each donor into EDTA-treated Vacutainer tubes. PBMCs were isolated by Ficoll-Paque density-gradient centrifugation, with at least 7 million obtained per sample. Trizol reagent was used to extract total RNA from PBMCs, with at least 6 micrograms per sample. For every donor, an aliquot of PBMCs went through flow cytometry to measure the percentages of naive CD45RAhigh/CD27high T cells.

The source is a woman aged 18-29 years in good health. The sample consisted of blood. The rearranged segments are TRBV11-2 and TRBJ2-7; too little of a D gene remains to name it. The CDR3 sequence is CASSLWLAYEQYF. The DNA is as follows: TGTGCCAGCAGCTTATGGTTGGCCTACGAGCAGTACTTC.